Below, 23 T cell receptor beta chains from the same sample are listed, as sequenced in a study of T-cell reconstitution after alpha-beta-depleted transplantation in children. The TCRbeta library was prepared with unique molecular identifiers. One entry per CDR3 protein, called by TCRdb with MiXCR from the PCR reads. Of some 220,000 distinct CDR3 sequences listed, about a tenth are singletons. This material consisted of PBMCs, taken before TCRalphabeta/CD19-depleted stem cell transplant. These receptor sequences come from a child under two years old with acute myeloid leukemia, due to receive a stem cell transplant.

As regards this clonotype: This may arise from a read error, as a much more abundant clone is one base away. V usage is TRBV6-2 or TRBV6-3 and J usage is TRBJ1-2; unclear D gene. This CDR3 is 14 amino acids long. CDR1 and CDR2 (germline): MNHEY, SVGEGT. The CDR3 DNA follows: TGTGCCAGCAAAGAGGGCGGTCCTAACTTTGGCTACACCTTC. Translating gives CASKEGGPNFGYTF.

In this sample, this clonotype turned up many times. CDR3 residues: CSARRSGGYEQYF. The CDR3 DNA sequence: TGCAGTGCTCGAAGGTCAGGGGGCTACGAGCAGTACTTC. This rearrangement joins TRBV20-1 to TRBJ2-7; 7 bases agree with TRBD1. The CDR3 consists of 13 residues. Germline CDR1 and CDR2: DFQATT and SNEGSKA (reference sequence). J gave up 3 bases and V 5 bases, and 7 bases lay outside the gene matches.

V is TRBV12-3 or TRBV12-4 and J is TRBJ2-3; D is tentatively TRBD1 or TRBD2 (5 bases each). The CDR3 runs to 14 residues. The ends were cut back, 6 bases at V and 1 base at J, with 11 bases in the middle. CDR3 residues: CASRIRDRTDTQYF. The DNA of the CDR3 is TGTGCCAGCAGGATCCGGGACCGCACAGATACGCAGTATTTT.

This clonotype was counted at least ten times. The gene calls are TRBV24-1 and TRBJ2-1; D call uncertain. The V end lost 4 bases, the J end lost 6 bases, and 18 bases lay between the germline ends. Germline V CDR1 and CDR2: KGHDR, SFDVKD. The length of the CDR3 is 16 residues. The DNA for the CDR3 is TGTGCCACCAGTGAACCCGACCGACGGAGCCTCAATGAGCAGTTCTTC. Protein product: CATSEPDRRSLNEQFF.

In this sample, this clonotype turned up many times. V is TRBV6-5 and J is TRBJ2-1; 14 bases are shared with TRBD2. The V gene's germline CDR1 is MNHEY and CDR2 SVGAGI. This CDR3 is built from 16 residues. The trim removed 8 bases at V and 5 bases at J, leaving 8 bases unmatched. CDR3 region: CASGPLTSGGDNEQFF. CDR3 sequence (DNA): TGTGCCAGCGGCCCCTTGACTAGCGGGGGGGACAATGAGCAGTTCTTC.

The sample holds many counts of this clonotype. This chain uses TRBV12-3 or TRBV12-4 with TRBJ1-1; D not resolved. Trimming pared 6 bases from V and 7 bases from J, leaving 12 bases between. The CDR3 covers 12 residues. The CDR3 here is CASRLIGYEAFF. Written as DNA, the CDR3 is TGTGCCAGCAGACTTATAGGGTATGAAGCTTTCTTT.

This clonotype was observed at least ten times. V is TRBV5-5 and J is TRBJ1-2; a possible D gene is TRBD1 (5 bases). Germline CDR1 reads SGHKS; CDR2 reads YYEKEE (reference sequence). V dropped 3 bases and J dropped 4 bases, with 16 bases sitting between them. The CDR3 consists of 15 residues. CDR3 in DNA: TGTGCCAGCAGCTCCCCGGGACGGACTATCTATGGCTACACCTTC. Translating it yields CASSSPGRTIYGYTF.

This clonotype occurred many times. The chain recombines TRBV27 with TRBJ2-7; the D gene is possibly TRBD1 (6 bases). V lost 5 bases and J 7 bases, leaving 15 bases between the germline ends. This CDR3 contains 13 residues. Germline CDR1 MNHEY, CDR2 SMNVEV (reference sequence). The CDR3 nucleotides are TGTGCCAGCAGTCTCCACAGGGCCGGGGAGCAGTACTTC. Encoded protein: CASSLHRAGEQYF.

In its sample, this clonotype was seen many times. The chain employs TRBV12-3 or TRBV12-4 and TRBJ2-1; 12 nucleotides line up with TRBD2. V was clipped by 4 bases and J by 7 bases; unmatched bases: 8. The CDR3 sequence is 16 residues long. In DNA form, the CDR3 reads TGTGCCAGCAGTTCATCTCTAGCGGGAGGGAGAAATGAGCAGTTCTTC. Protein sequence: CASSSSLAGGRNEQFF.

This clonotype has at least ten counts. The gene calls are TRBV20-1 and TRBJ2-1; D is uncertain. CDR3 length: 12 residues. V was clipped by 1 base and J by 10 bases, with 11 bases between them. Germline V lookup: CDR1 DFQATT, CDR2 SNEGSKA (reference sequence). The CDR3, as DNA: TGCAGTGCTAGAGGTCCCCCCGGGGAGCAGTTCTTC. Protein: CSARGPPGEQFF.

This rearrangement joins TRBV7-9 to TRBJ1-6; 9 nucleotides match TRBD1. The ends lost 10 bases at V and 11 bases at J; junction bases unmatched: 15. Germline V gene sequence: CDR1 SEHNR, CDR2 FQNEAQ (reference sequence). This CDR3 region has 15 residues. This CDR3 reads CAIPFRDREGAPLHF. The CDR3 DNA reads as TGTGCCATCCCTTTCCGGGACAGGGAAGGCGCACCCCTCCACTTT.

The table lists this clonotype with many counts. The genes are TRBV12-3 or TRBV12-4 and TRBJ2-6, with D unclear. The ends were cut back, 6 bases at V and 9 bases at J, with 12 bases in the middle. There are 13 residues in the CDR3. CDR3 sequence: CASSPDGYNVLTF. The CDR3 nucleotides read TGTGCCAGCAGCCCCGACGGCTACAACGTCCTGACTTTC.

At least ten counts were recorded for this clonotype. The V gene is TRBV4-2, the J gene TRBJ2-7; 11 positions agree with TRBD2. In germline, CDR1 is LGHNA, CDR2 YNFKEQ. The CDR3 contains 15 residues. Trimming at V came to 0 bases and at J to 4 bases, leaving 2 bases not matched to a gene. The CDR3 coding sequence is TGTGCCAGCAGCCAAGAAATAGCGGGAGGGTACGAGCAGTACTTC. Residues: CASSQEIAGGYEQYF.

This clonotype was counted many times. The chain carries TRBV29-1 and TRBJ2-4, with D possibly matching TRBD2 (6 bases). Germline CDR1 and CDR2: SQVTM and ANQGSEA. This CDR3 has 11 amino acids. The ends were cut back, 4 bases at V and 10 bases at J, with 11 bases in the middle. This CDR3 is CSVGSGGIQYF. CDR3 nucleotide sequence: TGCAGCGTTGGTTCCGGGGGAATTCAGTACTTC.

This clonotype occurred many times. This chain links TRBV24-1 with TRBJ1-2; D call uncertain. V lost 9 bases and J 4 bases, leaving 14 bases between the germline ends. The germline V gene encodes CDR1 KGHDR and CDR2 SFDVKD. The CDR3 has 13 amino acids. The CDR3 is CATSGGPGYGYTF. The CDR3 nucleotides are TGTGCCACCTCCGGAGGACCCGGCTATGGCTACACCTTC.

This CDR3 reads CSARSGGTAYNEQFF. For the CDR3, the DNA is TGCAGTGCTAGGAGCGGGGGGACCGCCTACAATGAGCAGTTCTTC. The chain employs TRBV20-1 and TRBJ2-1; TRBD2 matches 9 bases. CDR1 and CDR2 (germline): DFQATT, SNEGSKA (reference sequence). V dropped 3 bases and J dropped 2; count of bases not matched to a gene: 5. CDR3 size: 15 residues.

The table lists this clonotype with many counts. The chain joins TRBV3-1 to TRBJ1-6, with TRBD1 matching over 8 bases. This CDR3 comprises 15 residues. Germline V gene lookup returns CDR1 LGHDT and CDR2 YNNKEL (reference sequence). V lost 1 base, J lost 9 bases, and 5 bases stayed unmatched. DNA for the CDR3: TGTGCCAGCAGCCAAGGGACAGGGAGATCTTCACCCCTCCACTTT. Its protein product is CASSQGTGRSSPLHF.

The chain employs TRBV7-8 and TRBJ2-7; D gene unclear. CDR1 and CDR2 (germline): SGHVS, FQNEAQ. The V and J ends lost 2 bases and 2 bases respectively, with 13 bases between them. The CDR3 loop spans 15 amino acids. The chain's CDR3 is CASSLRRIPPYEQYF. The CDR3 DNA is TGTGCCAGCAGCTTACGGCGGATTCCACCCTACGAGCAGTACTTC.

In its sample, this clonotype was seen many times. V usage is TRBV20-1 and J usage is TRBJ2-7, with 13 bases matching TRBD2. The length of the CDR3 is 15 residues. Germline values: CDR1 DFQATT, CDR2 SNEGSKA (reference sequence). With V trimmed by 3 bases and J by 2 bases, 4 bases remained unmatched. CDR3 residues: CSARGTSGTPYEQYF. As DNA, the CDR3 is TGCAGTGCTAGGGGGACTAGCGGGACCCCCTACGAGCAGTACTTC.

This clonotype was seen ten or more times. The chain uses TRBV9 and TRBJ2-5; TRBD1 matches 8 bases. J was trimmed by 3 bases and V by 1 base; bases with no gene match: 5. Germline CDR1 SGDLS, CDR2 YYNGEE. This CDR3 is built from 15 residues. CDR3 loop: CASSVFLDREETQYF. The CDR3 DNA follows: TGTGCCAGCAGCGTATTCCTGGACAGGGAAGAGACCCAGTACTTC.

The chain couples TRBV7-2 to TRBJ1-1; D unclear. V was cut by 3 bases and J by 2 bases, with 7 bases left in between. The CDR3 length is 13 residues. Germline V CDR1 and CDR2: SGHTA, FQGNSA. CDR3 sequence: CASSFLLNTEAFF. The CDR3 DNA is TGTGCCAGCAGCTTCCTACTAAACACTGAAGCTTTCTTT.

The V call is TRBV6-5, the J call TRBJ1-3, with D maybe TRBD1 (5 bases). V gave up 2 bases and J gave up 2 bases, with 16 bases separating them. The CDR3 sequence is 17 residues long. CDR1 MNHEY and CDR2 SVGAGI come from the germline V gene. CDR3 nucleotide sequence: TGTGCCAGCAGTTACAACTCGGGGGATCTTCCTGGAAACACCATATATTTT. Its protein is CASSYNSGDLPGNTIYF.

This clonotype was recorded many times. The chain recombines TRBV18 with TRBJ1-1; D possibly corresponds to TRBD1 (6 bases). This CDR3 has 15 residues. In germline, CDR1 is KGHSH, CDR2 LQKENI. With 3 bases removed from V and 0 bases from J, the gap between germline ends came to 11 bases. The CDR3 region is CASSPRRGMNTEAFF. In nucleotides, the CDR3 is TGTGCCAGCTCACCCCGAAGGGGGATGAACACTGAAGCTTTCTTT.